Given below is one T cell receptor (beta chain) in context. The antigen is not known. These data are taken from a study of CD4 T cells in relation to SARS-CoV-2 and coronaviruses. Study information: Negative control cultures got HIV-1 Nef peptides or no peptide.

Unexposed donor CD4+ T cells date from 2011-2018, before the COVID-19 pandemic. CD4+ T cells were isolated from the cells after about nine days of culture. As cell numbers allowed, unexposed-donor CD4+ T cells faced SARS-CoV-2 S/N and four cold-coronavirus spikes. Fresh IL-2 medium replaced half the medium on days 3 and 7. Repertoires were generated with immunoSEQ multiplex PCR, while TCRdb's copy carries only in-frame clones and drops some. The profile shows about 22,000 clones, 77% of them singletons. The CDR3 consists of 13 residues. V was cut by 2 bases and J by 4 bases, with 12 bases left in between. Germline-derived CDR1 and CDR2 are GTSNPN and SVGIG (reference sequence).

Sequenced input: CD4+ T cells from PBMCs, cultured in vitro. The chain carries TRBV30 and TRBJ2-7; D remains unclear. The TCR sequence derives from a human donor in good health. The CDR3 is CAWSLGPSYEQYF. The CDR3 bases are TGTGCCTGGAGTCTTGGACCGTCATACGAGCAGTACTTC.